This T cell receptor (beta chain) emerged from a study of vaccination and CD4 T cells after COVID-19. Treatment described: roughly 10-day PBMC culture with coronavirus spike peptide pools or control peptides (ViraFEST assay). About this clonotype: Its antigen is still unknown.

At the Johns Hopkins FTIC core, DNA taken from cultured CD4+ T cells was sequenced by way of the Oncomine TCR Beta short-read assay. TCRdb redid the calling of the PCR reads with MiXCR, one entry per CDR3 protein. The data show 25,000 or so distinct CDR3 sequences, roughly 68% seen once. The CDR3 contains 12 residues. Germline V lookup: CDR1 KGHDR, CDR2 SFDVKD. Unmatched junction bases numbered 5, after V lost 4 bases and J lost 9 bases. The TCR sequence derives from a human donor who received a COVID-19 vaccine. The material was CD4+ T cells from blood, cultured in vitro, obtained after SARS-CoV-2 vaccination. The rearrangement joins TRBV24-1 to TRBJ2-7; 7 bases align to TRBD1. CDR3 sequence (DNA): TGTGCCACCAGTGACAACAGGGGTCGGCAGTACTTC. Protein product: CATSDNRGRQYF.